The 5 T cell receptor beta chains listed next were all sequenced from one sample in a study of human T cells and chemical hapten exposure. TCRdb fed the RACE reads into MiXCR, producing one record per CDR3 protein. The repertoire holds 180,000 or so distinct CDR3 sequences, with approximately 14% as singletons. Described time point: patch test 1, 2 weeks after DPC sensitization. The treatment here: therapeutic diphenylcyclopropenone sensitization with weekly scalp DPC. The specimen was whole blood, collected in connection with sensitization to the hapten diphenylcyclopropenone (DPC). The receptors here all came from a woman in her twenties or thirties with alopecia areata. Some clones in this sample may be carry-over from other donors' samples.

This clonotype turned up a few times. This chain connects TRBV7-9 to TRBJ2-1; TRBD2 aligns across 9 bases. The CDR3 is 16 amino acids. With 2 bases clipped from V and 7 bases from J, the junction kept 9 bases outside the gene matches. CDR1 SEHNR and CDR2 FQNEAQ come from the germline V gene (reference sequence). In nucleotides, the CDR3 is TGTGCCAGCAGCTTACCCAATAGCGGGAGAGGAAATGAGCAGTTCTTC. Translating gives CASSLPNSGRGNEQFF.

This clonotype was seen ten or more times. The rearrangement links TRBV6-2 or TRBV6-3 to TRBJ1-2; 7 bases are a match to TRBD1. The V gene's germline CDR1 is MNHEY and CDR2 SVGEGT. The CDR3 extends over 15 amino acids. J gave up 1 base and V 2 bases, and 4 bases lay outside the gene matches. The CDR3 bases are TGTGCCAGCAGTTACGGGACAGACTTTAACTATGGCTACACCTTC. Its translation: CASSYGTDFNYGYTF.

The genes are TRBV11-1 and TRBJ1-4, with D tentatively TRBD1 (5 bases). The CDR3 has 15 amino acids. V was cut by 3 bases and J by 3 bases, with 11 bases left in between. Germline-derived CDR1 and CDR2 are SGHAT and FQDESV (reference sequence). The CDR3 DNA reads TGTGCCAGCAGCTTCGGGACGGTACCTAATGAAAAACTGTTTTTT. Amino acids: CASSFGTVPNEKLFF.

The chain employs TRBV6-5 and TRBJ1-4; 9 bases agree with TRBD1. The CDR3 loop spans 19 amino acids. Per germline, CDR1 MNHEY and CDR2 SVGAGI. The V gene end was trimmed by 5 bases and the J gene end by 0 bases; junction bases not matched to a gene: 13. The CDR3 reads CASSNYPGQGSSTNEKLFF. The CDR3 DNA reads as TGTGCCAGCAGTAATTACCCGGGACAGGGATCTTCAACTAATGAAAAACTGTTTTTT.

This clonotype was observed many times. The rearrangement uses TRBV2 and TRBJ2-3; no definite D call. Looked up from germline, CDR1 is SNHLY and CDR2 is FYNNEI. The CDR3 runs 14 residues. V lost 8 bases and J 3 bases, leaving 15 bases between the germline ends. The CDR3: CASGISPGTDTQYF. The CDR3 DNA reads as TGTGCCAGCGGTATCTCGCCTGGGACAGATACGCAGTATTTT.